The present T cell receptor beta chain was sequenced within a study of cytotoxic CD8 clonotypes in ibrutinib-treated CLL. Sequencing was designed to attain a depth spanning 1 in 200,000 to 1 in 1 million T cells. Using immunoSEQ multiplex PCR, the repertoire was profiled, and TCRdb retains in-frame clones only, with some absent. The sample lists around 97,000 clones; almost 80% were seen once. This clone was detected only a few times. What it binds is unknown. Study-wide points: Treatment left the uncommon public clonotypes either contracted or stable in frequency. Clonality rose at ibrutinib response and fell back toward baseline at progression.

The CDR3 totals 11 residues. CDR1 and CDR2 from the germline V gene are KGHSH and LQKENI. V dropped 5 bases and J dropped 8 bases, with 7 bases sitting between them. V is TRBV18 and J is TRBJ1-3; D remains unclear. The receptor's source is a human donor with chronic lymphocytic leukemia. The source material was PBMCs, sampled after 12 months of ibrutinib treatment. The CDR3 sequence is CASSFSDTIYF. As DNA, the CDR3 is TGTGCCAGCTCATTCTCGGACACCATATATTTT. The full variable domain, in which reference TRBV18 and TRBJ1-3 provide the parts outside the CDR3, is NAGVMQNPRHLVRRRGQEARLRCSPMKGHSHVYWYRQLPEEGLKFMVYLQKENIIDESGMPKERFSAEFPKEGPSILRIQQVVRGDSAAYFCASSFSDTIYFGEGSWLTVV.